Here is one T cell receptor (beta chain) with its context. These data belong to a study of blood T cells in healthy people across ages. V lost 3 bases and J lost 4, with 10 bases in between. Germline V gene lookup returns CDR1 SGDLS and CDR2 YYNGEE. The CDR3 runs 13 residues. A second 7 to 11 cycle PCR used barcoded and J-beta primers. TCRdb fed the 5' RACE reads into MiXCR, producing one record per CDR3 protein. The table lists under 1,100,000 distinct CDR3 sequences, around 27% of them singletons. A further study also used this sample, focusing on T cells of mothers and their children. That report adds: The authors used all extracted RNA for cDNA synthesis, at approximately 1.5 ug per 15 ul. Addition of sample barcodes and 2-4 random nucleotides occurred through the M1S primer of the second PCR.

The receptor was derived from a girl aged 2-10 years in good health. The J gene is TRBJ1-1, the V gene TRBV9; D might be TRBD1 (6 bases). Sequenced: blood. The CDR3 region has the DNA TGTGCCAGCAGCGGGGGGGCATCCACTGAAGCTTTCTTT. As protein: CASSGGASTEAFF.